This T cell receptor (beta chain) was obtained from a study of post-analysis software for immune sequencing data. CDR1 and CDR2 from the germline V gene are MNHEY and SMNVEV (reference sequence). The CDR3 runs to 17 residues. The V gene lost 6 bases and the J gene lost 5 bases, with 25 bases spanning the gap. Whole-study results and caveats: In patients, about 5 TRBV segments were more frequent than in controls, with TRBV5-6, TRBV5-1 and TRBV20-1 among them. Strong same-batch co-clustering of samples appeared with F measure clustering. Diversity measured as normalized Chao1 was significantly lower in multiple sclerosis patients than in controls.

cDNA libraries of TCR beta carried unique molecular identifiers. Using its own MiXCR run on the PCR reads, TCRdb lists one record per CDR3 protein. The profile shows around 700,000 distinct CDR3 sequences, around 60% of them singletons. A word on this clonotype: The antigen is undetermined.

The sample was blood. This TCR derives from a girl aged 2 to 10 with multiple sclerosis. The chain employs TRBV27 and TRBJ2-5; D possibly corresponds to TRBD1 (6 bases). CDR3 bases: TGTGCCAGCAGCCGAGACCCGGGACACAACTATTGGGAGACCCAGTACTTC. Residues: CASSRDPGHNYWETQYF.